This record concerns one T cell receptor (beta chain) sequence. This record belongs to a study of blood T cell repertoires in COVID-19. TCRdb's table, derived via immunoSEQ multiplex PCR, lists solely in-frame clones and lacks some. The sample gives roughly 70,000 clones, 80% to 95% of which show up once; 6% to 7.5% is in the top ten. This clonotype was obtained from a human donor in a cohort sampled during active COVID-19. The sequenced sample was peripheral blood.

This CDR3 reads CASSLGQGITGTQYF. The CDR3 nucleotides read TGTGCCAGCAGCCTAGGACAGGGGATAACGGGGACCCAGTACTTC. The chain carries TRBV7-9 and TRBJ2-5; 9 nucleotides agree with TRBD1. The J segment lost 7 bases and the V segment lost 5 bases, leaving 11 bases of the junction unmatched. This CDR3 region has 15 residues. Looked up from germline, CDR1 is SEHNR and CDR2 is FQNEAQ (reference sequence). The variable domain in full, completed from reference TRBV7-9 and TRBJ2-5, reads DTGVSQNPRHKITKRGQNVTFRCDPISEHNRLYWYRQTLGQGPEFLTYFQNEAQLEKSRLLSDRFSAERPKGSFSTLEIQRTEQGDSAMYLCASSLGQGITGTQYFGPGTRLLVL.